The T cell receptor beta chain described here comes from a study of identical twins. Whole-study results and caveats: Researchers caution that invariant MAIT and iNKT cells could partly confound zero-insertion analyses. Shared out-of-frame alpha sequences (those common to twins) showed excess low generation probability.

Trimming cost V 6 bases and J 8 bases, with 13 bases left between them. The CDR3 has 12 residues. TCRdb re-called the 5' RACE reads through MiXCR, storing one row per CDR3 protein. The profile shows 210,000 or so distinct CDR3 sequences, more than 6.5% of them singletons. The donors were all healthy and Caucasian. This clonotype was seen many times. Its matching antigen is unknown. The data also belong to a second study, concerning yellow fever vaccine responses in identical twins.

Material for sequencing was memory (CD45RO+) T cells sorted from blood. The chain combines TRBV12-3 or TRBV12-4 with TRBJ1-2; the D is unclear. The source of this sequence is a woman aged 18-29 years in good health. The CDR3 here is CASSQREKGYTF. CDR3 bases: TGTGCCAGCAGCCAGAGGGAGAAGGGCTACACCTTC.